A selection of T cell receptor beta chains follows, all from one sample in a study of graft-versus-host responses after intestinal transplantation. Assay: immunoSEQ multiplex PCR; the TCRdb copy retains only in-frame clones and omits some. The sample lists about 24,000 clones; 80% to 90% were seen once. Sequencing was performed on PBMCs, taken roughly 68 weeks after intestinal transplant. These TCRs come from a human patient who received an intestinal transplant, so some T cells may come from the graft donor. The CDR3 runs from the conserved cysteine through the conserved F or W. D genes are given only for firm matches. Clone size is stated in some rows and not others, as once, few, many or a class when expanded.

v_call	j_call	d_call	clone_size	cdr3_nt	cdr3_aa
TRBV19	TRBJ1-2	NA	NA	TGTGCCAGTATCTCATTACAGGGTACTGGCTACACCTTC	CASISLQGTGYTF
TRBV27	TRBJ1-1	NA	NA	TGTGCCAGCAGTTTATATTCTAGGATTCGAGGGGACACTGAAGCTTTCTTT	CASSLYSRIRGDTEAFF
TRBV21-1	TRBJ2-7	NA	NA	TGTGCCAGCAGCATTGAGGGGGCAGGGGCGTTCGACGAGCAGTACTTC	CASSIEGAGAFDEQYF
TRBV5-6	TRBJ1-2	TRBD1	NA	TGTGCCAGCGGCAAACAGGGGGCCACCTTC	CASGKQGATF
TRBV9	TRBJ2-2	NA	few	TGTGCCAGCAGCGCCGTAACCACCGGGGAGCTGTTTTTT	CASSAVTTGELFF
TRBV4-1	TRBJ2-7	TRBD2	NA	TGCGCCAGCAGCCACGTGTTCCAGCGGGAGTTTACCTACGAGCAGTACTTC	CASSHVFQREFTYEQYF
TRBV25-1	TRBJ1-2	TRBD1	NA	TGTGCCAGCAGATCCGGGACAGGGGGTTTTTGGGGCTACACCTTC	CASRSGTGGFWGYTF
TRBV2	TRBJ1-2	TRBD1	NA	TGTGCCAGCAGCAACAGGGGAGCCTATGGCTACACCTTC	CASSNRGAYGYTF
TRBV19	TRBJ2-7	TRBD2	NA	TGTGCCAGTAGTAAAACTAGCGGGGATTACTACGAGCAGTACTTC	CASSKTSGDYYEQYF
TRBV12-5	TRBJ1-5	TRBD1	NA	TGTGCTAGTGGAGTTAACAGGGGGCCGAGCAATCAGCCCCAGCATTTT	CASGVNRGPSNQPQHF
TRBV6-5	TRBJ1-2	NA	NA	TGTGCCAGCAGTTACTCAGGAAACAACTATGGCTACACCTTC	CASSYSGNNYGYTF
TRBV7-9	TRBJ1-2	NA	NA	TGTGCCAGCAGCTTAGATCGTGGCTACACCTTC	CASSLDRGYTF
TRBV5-1	TRBJ2-1	TRBD2	NA	TGCGCCAGCAGCCCTGGGGCTAGCGGGTACGATGAGCAGTTCTTC	CASSPGASGYDEQFF
TRBV18	TRBJ1-5	TRBD1	NA	TGTGCCAGCTCACGGGTAGACAGGGGGCAACAGCCCCAGCATTTT	CASSRVDRGQQPQHF
TRBV7-8	TRBJ1-1	NA	NA	TGTGCCAGCAGCCAGGGACATTCGGAAGCTTTCTTT	CASSQGHSEAFF
TRBV27	TRBJ2-7	NA	NA	TGTGCCAGCAGTTCGACCGGGTCTATCTCCTACGAGCAGTACTTC	CASSSTGSISYEQYF
TRBV6-1	TRBJ2-3	NA	NA	TGTGCCAGCATCTGGGGAGGCACAGATACGCAGTATTTT	CASIWGGTDTQYF
TRBV7-9	TRBJ1-2	NA	NA	TGTGCCAGCAGCTTAGATCCAGGGCTCTATGGCTACACCTTC	CASSLDPGLYGYTF
TRBV7-9	TRBJ1-6	NA	NA	TGTGCCAGCAGCTCACCCCAGGGGTTGGTTGAATCACCCCTCCACTTT	CASSSPQGLVESPLHF
TRBV19	TRBJ2-4	NA	NA	TGTGCCAGTAGGGCCGGGACTCCAAACATTCAGTACTTC	CASRAGTPNIQYF
TRBV7-3	TRBJ2-7	NA	NA	TGTGCCAGCAGCCTAATCGGGGGCAGCCCCTACGAGCAGTACTTC	CASSLIGGSPYEQYF
TRBV11-2	TRBJ2-2	TRBD2	once	TGTGCCAGCAGCCCACGGGACAGAGGGACTAGCGGGAGAACCGGGGAGCTGTTTTTT	CASSPRDRGTSGRTGELFF
TRBV7-3	TRBJ2-1	TRBD2	NA	TGTGCCAGCAGCCAGGGACTAGCAACCAACAATGAGCAGTTCTTC	CASSQGLATNNEQFF
TRBV5-1	TRBJ2-3	NA	NA	TGCGCCAGCAGCTCCCGGGGGCCAGCAGATACGCAGTATTTT	CASSSRGPADTQYF
TRBV4-1	TRBJ1-5	NA	NA	TGCGCCAGCAGCGCCGGCGATCAGCCCCAGCATTTT	CASSAGDQPQHF
TRBV4-1	TRBJ1-1	NA	NA	TGCGCCAGCAGCCAAGAGGCTGGGAGGGGCACTGAAGCTTTCTTT	CASSQEAGRGTEAFF
TRBV25-1	TRBJ1-5	NA	once	TGTGCCAGCAGTTCCCGGACGATGAATCAGCCCCAGCATTTT	CASSSRTMNQPQHF
TRBV5-6	TRBJ1-2	NA	NA	TGTGCCAGCAGCGCGGGAGGGTCTCGCTATGGCTACACCTTC	CASSAGGSRYGYTF
TRBV13	TRBJ1-2	NA	NA	TGTGCCAGCAGCCCCCCAGAGAACTATGGCTACACCTTC	CASSPPENYGYTF
TRBV10-3	TRBJ2-3	NA	NA	TGTGCCATCAGTGAGGCGGGGATGACAGATACGCAGTATTTT	CAISEAGMTDTQYF
TRBV6-5	TRBJ1-2	NA	NA	TGTGCCAGCAGTTACGGGCCTGCTAACTATGGCTACACCTTC	CASSYGPANYGYTF
TRBV18	TRBJ2-6	NA	once	TGTGCCAGCTCACTTCAGGCGGTCTCTGGGGCCAACGTCCTGACTTTC	CASSLQAVSGANVLTF
TRBV6-5	TRBJ1-5	TRBD1	NA	TGTGCCAGCTCGGACAGGGGAAGGGGCAATCAGCCCCAGCATTTT	CASSDRGRGNQPQHF
TRBV11-2	TRBJ2-7	NA	once	TGTGCCAGCAGCTTAGGACCCCTGTACGAGCAGTACTTC	CASSLGPLYEQYF
TRBV6-5	TRBJ2-5	TRBD1	NA	TGTGCCAGCAGTTACAGGGACAGGGCCCCTCAAGAGACCCAGTACTTC	CASSYRDRAPQETQYF
TRBV18	TRBJ1-1	NA	once	TGTGCCAGCTCACCAACACAGGACCTCTTAATCACTGAAGCTTTCTTT	CASSPTQDLLITEAFF
TRBV27	TRBJ1-2	TRBD1	NA	TGTGCCAGCAGTTTCTCGGGACAGCATGGCTACACCTTC	CASSFSGQHGYTF
TRBV9	TRBJ2-1	NA	NA	TGTGCCAGCAGCGACCCCCGGGGGCTCAATGAGCAGTTCTTC	CASSDPRGLNEQFF
TRBV11-2	TRBJ1-4	NA	NA	TGTGCCAGCAGCTTAGACAGGGGAAGTAAGGAAAAACTGTTTTTT	CASSLDRGSKEKLFF
TRBV6-1	TRBJ1-5	NA	few	TGTGCCAGCAGTGAACAATCGGGGACGGGCCAGCCCCAGCATTTT	CASSEQSGTGQPQHF
TRBV6-1	TRBJ2-7	TRBD2	few	TGTGCCAGCACTACGGGGGGTTTGGGAGAGCAGTACTTC	CASTTGGLGEQYF
TRBV28	TRBJ1-5	TRBD1	NA	TGTGCCAGCACCAGACAGGGTAGACAGCCCCAGCATTTT	CASTRQGRQPQHF
TRBV5-1	TRBJ2-5	TRBD2	NA	TGCGCCAGCAGCTCGACTAGCGGAAAAGAGACCCAGTACTTC	CASSSTSGKETQYF
TRBV6-1	TRBJ1-1	TRBD1	few	TGTGCCAGCAACCCTCTAGGGGGCAACACTGAAGCTTTCTTT	CASNPLGGNTEAFF
TRBV29-1	TRBJ2-2	TRBD1	NA	TGCAGCGGCGCGGGACAGGGTCTCACCGGGGAGCTGTTTTTT	CSGAGQGLTGELFF
TRBV20-1	TRBJ2-5	NA	NA	TGCAGTGCCCCCCTGGGGGAGACCCAGTACTTC	CSAPLGETQYF
TRBV12-5	TRBJ2-7	TRBD1	NA	TGTGCTAGTGGTTTGGTAATAAGGGGGCGCGGGCGCGAGCAGTACTTC	CASGLVIRGRGREQYF
TRBV5-1	TRBJ2-2	NA	NA	TGCGCCAGCAGCTTGGCGGGAGTGGGCACCGGGGAGCTGTTTTTT	CASSLAGVGTGELFF
TRBV6-5	TRBJ1-2	NA	NA	TGTGCCAGCAGTCCCATGGGGGATGGCTACACCTTC	CASSPMGDGYTF
TRBV5-4	TRBJ1-3	NA	NA	TGTGCCAGCAGCCTGGACAGAAACCCTGGAAACACCATATATTTT	CASSLDRNPGNTIYF
TRBV7-3	TRBJ1-2	TRBD1	NA	TGTGCCAGCAGCTTAAAAGGGGCAGGGGGATATGGCTACACCTTC	CASSLKGAGGYGYTF
TRBV7-8	TRBJ1-5	NA	NA	TGTGCCAGCAGCCTCCGGACGGCGGCGGGCAATCAGCCCCAGCATTTT	CASSLRTAAGNQPQHF
TRBV5-6	TRBJ2-4	NA	NA	TGTGCCAGCAGCCTACAGGGCATTCAGTACTTC	CASSLQGIQYF
TRBV7-3	TRBJ2-7	TRBD2	NA	TGTGCCAGCAGCCCGTTCCCCGCGGGAGGCTCCAAGTACGAGCAGTACTTC	CASSPFPAGGSKYEQYF
TRBV30	TRBJ2-4	NA	NA	TGTGCCTGGAGTGACGGACTTTTAGCCAAAAACATTCAGTACTTC	CAWSDGLLAKNIQYF